What follows describes a single T cell receptor (beta chain). Its antigen is still unknown. This entry belongs to a study of T cells in localized non-small cell lung cancer. Measured with immunoSEQ multiplex PCR; TCRdb has only the in-frame clones, and not every one. The table shows 50,000 to 75,000 clones, with about 87% occurring only once. General observations from the study: It was uninvolved adjacent lung that showed the highest T cell clonality, exceeding tumor. Without multi-region sequencing, intratumor heterogeneity could not be excluded. Adjacent lung held a median around 56 of the top 100 tumor clones.

The CDR3 loop spans 17 amino acids. Germline values: CDR1 SGHNT, CDR2 YENEEA. V dropped 3 bases and J dropped 6; count of bases not matched to a gene: 13. The receptor comes from a man aged 40-75 years with stage I squamous cell lung carcinoma. The chain uses TRBV11-3 and TRBJ1-5, with TRBD1 identical over 8 bases. Sequenced material: peripheral blood, taken before any cancer treatment. The CDR3 here is CASSFQRGTGLAQPQHF. CDR3 in DNA: TGTGCCAGCAGCTTCCAAAGGGGGACAGGTTTAGCTCAGCCCCAGCATTTT.